This TCR beta chain was identified in a study of T cell repertoires in cytomegalovirus infection. One entry per CDR3 protein results from TCRdb running MiXCR on the reads. The table has around 360,000 distinct CDR3 sequences, around a third seen once. Overall study findings and caveats: The ex vivo response was dominated by HLA-C-restricted CMV-specific TCR beta clonotypes.

CDR3 length: 13 residues. Germline CDR1 reads SNHLY; CDR2 reads FYNNEI. Trimming removed 8 bases at V and 11 bases at J, with 21 bases between. Concerning this clonotype itself: Its antigen is as yet unknown.

This sequence originates from a human donor in good health (CMV status not recorded). Some clones in this sample may be carry-over from other donors' samples. The sequences come from cultured PBMCs, collected from culture after CMV antigen stimulation. The rearrangement links TRBV2 to TRBJ1-1; TRBD1 might be the D (5 bases). CDR3 DNA sequence: TGTGCCAGCGGCGAGACCGGGGGTTGGCGCGCTTTCTTT. Amino acid sequence: CASGETGGWRAFF.